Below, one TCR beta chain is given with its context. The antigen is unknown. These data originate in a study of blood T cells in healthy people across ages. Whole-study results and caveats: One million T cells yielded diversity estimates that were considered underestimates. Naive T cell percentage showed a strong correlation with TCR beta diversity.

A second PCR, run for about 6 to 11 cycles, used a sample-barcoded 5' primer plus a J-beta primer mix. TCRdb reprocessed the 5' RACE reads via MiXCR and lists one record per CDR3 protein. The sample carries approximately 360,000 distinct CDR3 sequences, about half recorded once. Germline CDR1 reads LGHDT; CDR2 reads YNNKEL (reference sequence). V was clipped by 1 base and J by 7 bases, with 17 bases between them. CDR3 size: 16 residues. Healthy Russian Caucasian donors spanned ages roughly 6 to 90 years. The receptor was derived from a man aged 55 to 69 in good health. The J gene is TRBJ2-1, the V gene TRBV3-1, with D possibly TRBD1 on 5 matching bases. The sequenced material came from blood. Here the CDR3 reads CASSQAGQGLYNEQFF. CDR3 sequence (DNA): TGTGCCAGCAGCCAAGCCGGGCAGGGTCTCTATAATGAGCAGTTCTTC.